This T cell receptor (beta chain) was obtained from a study of T-cell memory formation after mild COVID-19. Findings and caveats of the study: That cross-reactive memory joined was suggested by some responding clones appearing in pre-infection memory.

This clonotype was counted many times. Its target is not known. Using constant-segment primers, 5'RACE produced TCR alpha and TCR beta cDNA libraries carrying sample barcodes and UMIs. MiXCR, applied by TCRdb to the 5' RACE reads, yields one record per CDR3 protein. Among under 300,000 distinct CDR3 sequences listed, roughly 8% were seen once. This CDR3 has 14 amino acids. The germline CDR1 and CDR2 sequences are MNHNS and SASEGT. J gave up 4 bases and V 2 bases, and 4 bases lay outside the gene matches. Sequences were obtained from PBMCs or a T cell subset sorted from them (not recorded which). The sequence was collected from a man younger than 35 who had mild COVID-19 (a few samples of this study predate the infection). Cell type and time point are not known. This chain joins TRBV6-1 and TRBJ2-7, with 8 nucleotides matching TRBD1. CDR3 nucleotides: TGTGCCAGCAGTGAACCGACAGGGGTTTACGAGCAGTACTTC. Translating it yields CASSEPTGVYEQYF.